Listed below are T cell receptor beta chains from one sample, sequenced in a study of tumor-infiltrating lymphocytes in primary liver carcinoma. TCRdb called the multiplex PCR reads again in MiXCR, with one record for every CDR3 protein. The sample contains about 84,000 distinct CDR3 sequences, around 70% of which appear only once. Sequenced sample: liver tumor tissue from sampling region 1. The receptors come from a man aged 35 to 55 with primary liver carcinoma and hepatitis B virus infection. Each CDR3 is given with its conserved first and last residue. The order of the fields is clone size, J gene, V gene, D gene, CDR3 protein, CDR3 DNA. A D gene is named only where the DNA matches it firmly. Only part of the rows carry a size: once, few, many, or a class if the clone is expanded.

.,TRBJ2-7,TRBV6-1,TRBD2,CASRCERDLTYEQYF,TGTGCCAGCAGATGTGAGCGGGATCTAACCTACGAGCAGTACTTC
.,TRBJ1-2,TRBV5-4,.,CASGVDRHYGYTF,TGTGCCAGCGGCGTGGATCGCCACTATGGCTACACCTTT
few,TRBJ2-6,TRBV6-1,.,CASTLDWGCSGASVLTF,TGTGCCAGCACTCTCGATTGGGGATGCTCTGGGGCCAGCGTCCTGACTTTC
.,TRBJ1-5,TRBV12-3/TRBV12-4,.,CASSFRGLRGDTQHF,TGTGCCAGCAGTTTTCGGGGACTCCGCGGGGATACGCAGCATTTT
.,TRBJ2-1,TRBV20-1,.,CTARAGKDEQFF,TGCACTGCTAGGGCAGGGAAGGATGAGCAGTTCTTC
.,TRBJ1-1,TRBV11-2,TRBD1,CASSLVGGQGFDTGAFF,TGTGCCAGTAGCCTTGTGGGGGGACAGGGGTTCGACACTGGAGCTTTCTTT
once,TRBJ2-1,TRBV6-1,TRBD1,CASCEWQGADEQSF,TGTGCTAGCTGTGAATGGCAGGGGGCGGATGAGCAGTCCTTC
.,TRBJ2-1,TRBV11-2,TRBD2,CVSSYSSSCGRGGGFF,TGTGTCAGCAGCTACTCTTCGTCTTGCGGGAGGGGAGGCGGGTTCTTC
many,TRBJ2-7,TRBV4-1,.,CASSRARAEEQYF,TGCGCCAGCAGCCGGGCCAGGGCGGAAGAGCAGTACTTC
many,TRBJ2-2,TRBV12-3/TRBV12-4,TRBD1,CASRPLTTGTGVRAGELFF,TGTGCCAGCAGGCCACTTACTACCGGGACAGGCGTCCGGGCCGGGGAGCTGTTTTTT
many,TRBJ1-5,TRBV6-6,TRBD1,CAGQTGEGQPQHF,TGTGCCGGCCAAACAGGGGAGGGTCAGCCCCAGCATTTT
many,TRBJ2-1,TRBV6-5,.,CASSYSRGGGSYNEQFF,TGTGCCAGCAGTTACTCGCGGGGAGGCGGCTCCTACAATGAGCAGTTCTTC
many,TRBJ2-1,TRBV7-9,.,CASSPIGSYNEQFF,TGTGCCAGCAGCCCGATCGGCTCCTACAATGAGCAGTTCTTC
medium-sized,TRBJ2-5,TRBV11-2,.,CASSSQSMETQYF,TGTGCCAGCAGCTCCCAATCGATGGAGACCCAGTACTTC
.,TRBJ2-3,TRBV6-1,TRBD1,CASSIRTGRTNTQYF,TGTGCCAGCAGTATCCGGACAGGCCGCACTAATACGCAGTATTTT
few,TRBJ2-7,TRBV6-1,.,CASVWVAWLGLSYKQYF,TGTGCCAGCGTATGGGTAGCGTGGCTTGGTCTCTCCTACAAGCAGTACTTC
.,TRBJ2-3,TRBV11-2,TRBD2,CASSPPTSGSTNAQYF,TGTGCCAGCAGTCCCCCGACTAGCGGCAGCACCAATGCGCAGTATTTT
.,TRBJ2-7,TRBV11-2,.,CASSLSDGAYEQCF,TGTGCCAGCAGCTTATCCGACGGAGCATACGAGCAGTGCTTC
.,TRBJ2-1,TRBV2,.,CATLVPEPISSYNEQFF,TGTGCCACCCTAGTACCCGAGCCGATTAGCTCCTACAATGAGCAGTTCTTC
.,TRBJ2-1,TRBV5-4,TRBD2,CAGNSGTSGNPEQFF,TGTGCCGGCAACTCTGGGACTAGCGGGAATCCTGAGCAGTTCTTC
.,TRBJ2-5,TRBV6-5,.,CASSLSWTGQETQYF,TGTGCCAGCAGTTTATCCTGGACGGGACAAGAGACCCAGTACTTC
.,TRBJ2-3,TRBV5-4,TRBD2,CTSSSRTSGSTDTQYF,TGTACCAGCAGCTCGCGGACTAGCGGTAGCACAGATACGCAGTACTTT
.,TRBJ1-6,TRBV4-1,TRBD1,CASIQASTGASSPLHF,TGCGCCAGCATCCAAGCATCGACAGGGGCGAGTTCACCCCTCCACTTT
.,TRBJ2-2,TRBV13,.,CAGSMDSNTGELFF,TGTGCCGGCAGCATGGACAGTAACACCGGGGAGCTGTTTTTT
.,TRBJ2-7,TRBV4-2,.,CASGHYLAGGPGEQYF,TGTGCCAGCGGCCATTACCTAGCTGGAGGGCCGGGCGAGCAGTACTTC
.,TRBJ2-2,TRBV5-1,.,CASSLARMHQGAGELFF,TGCGCCAGCAGCTTGGCCAGGATGCACCAAGGGGCCGGGGAGCTGTTTTTT
.,TRBJ2-1,TRBV5-1,.,CASSLEGVLYNERFF,TGCGCCAGCAGCTTGGAGGGGGTACTCTATAATGAGCGGTTCTTC